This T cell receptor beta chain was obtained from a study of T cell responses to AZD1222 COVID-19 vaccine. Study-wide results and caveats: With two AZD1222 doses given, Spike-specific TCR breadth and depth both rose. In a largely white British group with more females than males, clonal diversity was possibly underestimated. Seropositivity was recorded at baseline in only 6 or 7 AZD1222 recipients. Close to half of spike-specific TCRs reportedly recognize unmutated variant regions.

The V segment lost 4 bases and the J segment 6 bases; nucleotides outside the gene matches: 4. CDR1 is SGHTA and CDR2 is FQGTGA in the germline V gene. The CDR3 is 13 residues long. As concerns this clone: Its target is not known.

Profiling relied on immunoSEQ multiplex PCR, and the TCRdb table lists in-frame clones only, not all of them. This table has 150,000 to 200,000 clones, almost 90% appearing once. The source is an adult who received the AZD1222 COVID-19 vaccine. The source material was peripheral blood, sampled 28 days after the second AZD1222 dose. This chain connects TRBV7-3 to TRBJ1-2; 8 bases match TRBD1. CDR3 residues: CASSSTGVDGYTF. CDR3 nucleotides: TGTGCCAGCAGCTCGACAGGGGTTGATGGCTACACCTTC. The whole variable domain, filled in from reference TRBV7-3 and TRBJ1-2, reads GAGVSQTPSNKVTEKGKYVELRCDPISGHTALYWYRQSLGQGPEFLIYFQGTGAADDSGLPNDRFFAVRPEGSVSTLKIQRTERGDSAVYLCASSSTGVDGYTFGSGTRLTVV.